This record covers a single TCR beta chain. Its antigen is currently unknown. This record belongs to a study of cytomegalovirus exposure and HLA in healthy donors. Findings and caveats of the study: A few CMV-associated chains proved CMV antigen-specific in vitro. There were 160 or so TCR beta chains listed as cytomegalovirus-associated.

The CDR3 length is 16 residues. Germline CDR1 and CDR2: SGHRS and YFSETQ. V lost 4 bases, J lost 1 base, and 6 bases stayed unmatched. While the first cohort had around 700 subjects, the donors belonged to the separate validation cohort of about 120 subjects. Only in-frame clones appear in the TCRdb table, and some are missing; sequencing was by immunoSEQ multiplex PCR. The profile shows tens of thousands of clones, 85% to 95% of them singletons. V is TRBV5-1 and J is TRBJ2-2; 8 bases match TRBD1. The TCR originated in a woman aged 18-30 years in good health and CMV-seronegative. Specimen: PBMCs. The CDR3 region is CASSGNGQGNTGELFF. CDR3 nucleotides: TGCGCCAGCAGCGGTAACGGACAGGGGAACACCGGGGAGCTGTTTTTT.